The 7 T cell receptor beta chains reported below all come from one sample, sequenced in a study of T cell responses to AZD1222 COVID-19 vaccine. Only in-frame clones appear in the TCRdb table, and some are missing; sequencing was by immunoSEQ multiplex PCR. The sample consists of under 150,000 clones, about 88% of them appearing once. Sequencing used peripheral blood, obtained on day 0 of AZD1222 vaccination. The receptors were gathered from an adult in good health.

CDR3 residues: CASSTRGYAYEQYF. The CDR3 DNA is TGTGCCAGCAGCACCCGGGGGTACGCGTACGAGCAGTACTTC. This chain joins TRBV9 and TRBJ2-7, with a tentative D call TRBD2 (6 bases). V was pared by 4 bases and J by 4 bases, with 15 bases between. Germline CDR1 and CDR2: SGDLS and YYNGEE. CDR3 size: 14 residues.

This rearrangement joins TRBV9 to TRBJ2-3; no definite D call. Germline CDR1 SGDLS, CDR2 YYNGEE. V was trimmed by 2 bases and J by 2 bases, leaving 12 bases between them. The CDR3 totals 15 residues. This CDR3 is CASSVSVTSTDTQYF. CDR3 bases: TGTGCCAGCAGCGTCTCAGTAACTTCCACAGATACGCAGTATTTT.

This clone was counted a single time. The V gene is TRBV13, the J gene TRBJ1-1; D is ambiguous. CDR3 length: 16 amino acids. The germline V gene encodes CDR1 PRHDT and CDR2 FYEKMQ (reference sequence). Trimming took off 1 base at V and 0 bases at J, with 12 bases between the two ends. CDR3 sequence (DNA): TGTGCCAGCAGCTTAGCTCCCCTCGGCGTGAACACTGAAGCTTTCTTT. It yields the protein CASSLAPLGVNTEAFF.

The gene calls are TRBV15 and TRBJ1-5; no clear D. The CDR3 sequence is 14 residues long. The ends were cut back, 8 bases at V and 4 bases at J, with 15 bases in the middle. Germline loops: CDR1 LNHNV, CDR2 YYDKDF (reference sequence). CDR3 sequence reads: CATAEFEENQPQHF. The CDR3 coding sequence is TGTGCCACCGCGGAGTTTGAAGAGAATCAGCCCCAGCATTTT.

J is TRBJ1-6 and V is TRBV15; 7 bases are shared with TRBD1. V lost 3 bases and J lost 4; bases outside the gene matches: 6. Germline V gene sequence: CDR1 LNHNV, CDR2 YYDKDF (reference sequence). This CDR3 spans 16 amino acids. CDR3 residues: CATSSRQGYYNSPLHF. The CDR3 bases are TGTGCCACCAGCAGTCGACAGGGCTATTATAATTCACCCCTCCACTTT.

This chain connects TRBV9 to TRBJ2-7; weak D call: TRBD1 (5 bases). The V gene lost 4 bases and the J gene lost 5 bases, with 22 bases spanning the gap. Looked up from germline, CDR1 is SGDLS and CDR2 is YYNGEE. The length of the CDR3 is 16 residues. CDR3: CASSPGPLQHPHEQYF. CDR3 coding DNA: TGTGCCAGCAGCCCAGGGCCCCTCCAGCACCCCCACGAGCAGTACTTC.

This clone showed up just once. This chain joins TRBV5-4 and TRBJ2-2, with D possibly being TRBD1 or TRBD2 (7 bases each). Germline V lookup: CDR1 SGHNT, CDR2 YYREEE (reference sequence). Trimming stripped 4 bases from V and 4 bases from J, with 14 bases between. The CDR3 length is 15 residues. This chain's CDR3 is CASSAAGGGTGELFF. The DNA of the CDR3 is TGTGCCAGCAGCGCAGCAGGGGGGGGCACCGGGGAGCTGTTTTTT.